This TCR beta chain appears in the sequencing data of a study of human T cells and chemical hapten exposure (dated by TCRdb to the early 2020s). Looking at the study overall: For sensitization, 2% DPC in acetone was applied to a roughly 2 cm by roughly 2 cm area of upper inner arm skin. Patients additionally received weekly therapeutic DPC doses to the scalp throughout the approximately 25-week study period. Libraries were combined into a pool for sequencing, and differences in TCR yield between samples came mainly from small differences in library volumes within the pool. The study tracked peripheral blood TCR repertoire changes in vivo during primary and secondary sensitization to the hapten diphenylcyclopropenone (DPC) in alopecia patients. For TCR sequencing, blood came from about 28 alopecia patients at anywhere from one to four time points (pre-sensitization, 2, 6 and 24 weeks). Patch testing was performed on the upper back with Finn chambers containing 0.01% DPC, and the patch tests were scored after 6 days according to International Contact Dermatitis Research Group standards. The mostly female patient cohort included alopecia areata with under or over 50% scalp involvement, alopecia totalis and alopecia universalis. Patient blood was sampled pre-sensitization (week 0) and at 2, 6 and about 24 weeks after DPC sensitization. The paper's findings and limits, for the study overall: Alopecia, a presumed autoimmune disease, was present in all patients, so the immune response of the patients might differ from that of healthy individuals. Significantly more large CDR3 similarity clusters were formed by expanded TCRs than by pre-sensitization or healthy control sets, consistent with antigen-driven responses. The number of TCRs above 1 in 1000 frequency did not change with DPC sensitization; there was no evidence of global repertoire structure alterations. The number of PT1 expanded TCRs positively correlated with patch test score, significant at thresholds 8, 16 and 32 but not 4. Repeated subsampling changed both the strength of the expansion versus patch-test correlation and the threshold at which that correlation became significant.

Receptors were amplified or captured by RACE. Sequencing was performed on a NextSeq 500. During library preparation, unique molecular identifiers were attached to individual cDNA molecules so that TCRs could be counted quantitatively and reproducibly. Both TCR alpha and TCR beta chains were sequenced from each blood RNA sample. From the authors' description of their analysis: A median of roughly 98,000 TCRs per sample was observed, with a range of about 20,000 to 750,000. V, J and CDR3 annotation of the TCR reads was carried out using the Decombinator software suite. To make PS versus PT1 abundance plots, every sample was subsampled to the same number of TCRs (28,000). TCRs were defined as expanded if absent before sensitization and observed at least eight times at the 2-week time point. TCRdb cleaned the public reads at Q25 with fastp, built clones with MiXCR and kept in-frame beta chains. Every distinct CDR3 protein forms one entry, paired with its most common genes and DNA. TCRdb, rather than the study authors, made the V and J calls. For this sample the table gives approximately 82,000 distinct CDR3 sequences, of which about 11% were detected only once. The ten largest clones represent under 4% of the sample.

V ends up 3 bases short and J 0 bases short, with an unmatched junction base count of 3. Per the germline V gene, SGHRS is the CDR1 and YFSETQ is the CDR2. From cysteine to phenylalanine, the CDR3 is 15 amino acids long. Solely the CDR3 DNA is kept, with 45 bases framed from the first base. This clonotype has only a few counts. Its antigen has not been determined. No much larger clone exists at a distance of one base, and base qualities are not known. This specimen's time point label, interpreted: patch test 1, 2 weeks after DPC sensitization. The treatment or condition label for this specimen denotes: therapeutic diphenylcyclopropenone sensitization with weekly scalp DPC. At every patch-test visit, the blood draw took place before the patch test was put on. Eligible patients were aged 18 to 70, diagnosed with alopecia, deemed suitable for DPC therapy, and excluded if pregnant. Unfractionated whole blood was collected in Tempus Blood RNA tubes, and total RNA was extracted from that blood.

The sequencing used whole blood, collected in connection with sensitization to the hapten diphenylcyclopropenone (DPC). The sequence was obtained from a woman aged 55-70 years with alopecia areata. Some clones in this sample may be carry-over from other donors' samples. This sequence uses TRBV5-1 and TRBJ1-1; 9 bases in between match TRBD1. The base sequence is TGCGCCAGCAGCTGGACAGGGGCCATGAACACTGAAGCTTTCTTT. Translated, this gives CASSWTGAMNTEAFF.